The rows below give T cell receptor beta chains drawn from one sample of a study of sequential checkpoint blockade in melanoma. Measured with immunoSEQ multiplex PCR; TCRdb has only the in-frame clones, and not every one. Counted here are approximately 10,000 clones, roughly 73% occurring once; the ten biggest clones make up 10%. The sample consisted of CD8+ T cells sorted from blood (inferred from file names), taken from a patient given nivolumab and ipilimumab in sequence. These receptors all come from a human donor with melanoma. CDR3s include the opening cysteine and the closing phenylalanine or tryptophan. A D gene is named only where the DNA matches it firmly. For some rows the clone size is stated as once, few or many, or as a class when expanded; others skip it.

CDR3aa,CDR3nt,j_gene,v_gene,abundance,len,d_gene
CAISGPGLAYEQYF,TGTGCCATCAGCGGACCGGGACTCGCTTACGAGCAGTACTTC,TRBJ2-7,TRBV10-3,.,14,.
CASSDRGPYNEQFF,TGTGCCAGCAGTGACAGGGGGCCCTACAATGAGCAGTTCTTC,TRBJ2-1,TRBV27,few,14,TRBD1
CASSSGQGQSGNTIYF,TGTGCCAGCAGTTCGGGACAGGGCCAGTCTGGAAACACCATATATTTT,TRBJ1-3,TRBV28,.,16,TRBD1
CASTQDRGSTDTQYF,TGTGCCAGCACCCAAGACAGGGGGTCGACAGATACGCAGTATTTT,TRBJ2-3,TRBV7-2,.,15,TRBD1
CASSGGLGNNEQFF,TGTGCCAGCAGTGGAGGACTAGGGAACAATGAGCAGTTCTTC,TRBJ2-1,TRBV2,once,14,TRBD2
CASSSGQGRGYTF,TGTGCCAGCAGCTCCGGACAGGGAAGGGGCTACACCTTC,TRBJ1-2,TRBV5-4,.,13,TRBD1
CASSYRRELFF,TGTGCCAGCAGTTACAGACGGGAGCTGTTTTTT,TRBJ2-2,TRBV25-1,.,11,.
CASSLASSYEQYF,TGCGCCAGCAGCTTGGCCAGTTCCTACGAGCAGTACTTC,TRBJ2-7,TRBV5-1,.,13,.
CASSQRLAGAKNIQYF,TGCGCCAGCAGCCAAAGACTAGCGGGAGCCAAAAACATTCAGTACTTC,TRBJ2-4,TRBV4-1,.,16,TRBD2
CASSPPGVAGGEQFF,TGTGCCAGTAGTCCCCCGGGGGTCGCGGGAGGGGAGCAGTTCTTC,TRBJ2-1,TRBV19,.,15,TRBD2
CASSLYEGGPSEQFF,TGTGCCAGCAGTTTATATGAGGGAGGGCCAAGTGAGCAGTTCTTC,TRBJ2-1,TRBV28,.,15,TRBD2
CASSGDSYGYTF,TGTGCCAGCAGTGGGGACAGCTATGGCTACACCTTC,TRBJ1-2,TRBV25-1,.,12,TRBD1
CASSPRQGGEQYF,TGTGCCAGCAGCCCTCGACAGGGGGGCGAGCAGTACTTC,TRBJ2-7,TRBV7-9,.,13,TRBD1
CASLLSGDRGDEQYF,TGTGCCAGCCTACTTTCGGGGGACAGGGGGGATGAGCAGTACTTC,TRBJ2-7,TRBV2,once,15,TRBD1
CASSLTSSYEQYF,TGTGCCAGCAGTTTAACGAGCTCCTACGAGCAGTACTTC,TRBJ2-7,TRBV27,few,13,.
CASSAERGGLKNIQYF,TGTGCCAGCAGCGCAGAAAGGGGAGGGCTCAAAAACATTCAGTACTTC,TRBJ2-4,TRBV9,.,16,TRBD2
CASLTGSFSDTQYF,TGTGCCAGCCTCACGGGGAGTTTTTCAGATACGCAGTATTTT,TRBJ2-3,TRBV11-2,.,14,.
CASKPGQGAYEQYF,TGTGCCAGCAAGCCGGGACAGGGAGCCTACGAGCAGTACTTC,TRBJ2-7,TRBV6-5,few,14,TRBD1
CASSRTVNTEAFF,TGTGCCAGCAGTAGGACAGTGAACACTGAAGCTTTCTTT,TRBJ1-1,TRBV6-1,.,13,.
CASSQGADRTDTQYF,TGCGCCAGCAGCCAAGGGGCAGATCGCACAGATACGCAGTATTTT,TRBJ2-3,TRBV4-3,few,15,.
CASSFLAGGDEQYF,TGTGCCAGCAGCTTCCTAGCGGGAGGGGACGAGCAGTACTTC,TRBJ2-7,TRBV7-6,.,14,TRBD2
CASSLTWAHSGANVLTF,TGTGCCAGCAGCCTCACGTGGGCACACTCTGGGGCCAACGTCCTGACTTTC,TRBJ2-6,TRBV5-6,.,17,.
CASSLSGGMAEAFF,TGTGCCAGCAGTTTATCCGGAGGGATGGCTGAAGCTTTCTTT,TRBJ1-1,TRBV27,.,14,.
CASSFFAGNTIYF,TGTGCCAGCAGTTTTTTCGCTGGAAACACCATATATTTT,TRBJ1-3,TRBV28,few,13,.
CASSIVGTASYEQYF,TGTGCCAGTAGTATAGTCGGGACAGCTTCCTACGAGCAGTACTTC,TRBJ2-7,TRBV19,.,15,TRBD1
CASSLVASGRGLAYEQYF,TGCGCCAGCAGCTTGGTCGCTAGCGGGAGAGGCTTGGCTTACGAGCAGTACTTC,TRBJ2-7,TRBV5-1,once,18,TRBD2
CASSMTSGSPLHF,TGTGCCAGTAGTATGACATCAGGATCACCCCTCCACTTT,TRBJ1-6,TRBV19,few,13,.
CASSFLTSGDTGELFF,TGTGCCAGCAGCTTCTTGACTAGCGGGGACACCGGGGAGCTGTTTTTT,TRBJ2-2,TRBV7-9,.,16,TRBD2
CASDAGGTYNEQFF,TGTGCCAGCGACGCGGGAGGGACCTACAATGAGCAGTTCTTC,TRBJ2-1,TRBV13,.,14,TRBD2
CASSLGGGLYEQYF,TGTGCCAGCAGCTTAGGGGGGGGCCTCTACGAGCAGTACTTC,TRBJ2-7,TRBV11-3,.,14,.
CASSTGQGAIEQYF,TGTGCCAGCAGCACCGGACAGGGGGCGATCGAGCAGTACTTC,TRBJ2-7,TRBV11-2,.,14,TRBD1
CASSQEASGSGEQYF,TGCGCCAGCAGCCAAGAAGCCAGCGGGAGTGGCGAGCAGTACTTC,TRBJ2-7,TRBV4-3,.,15,TRBD2
CASSETGVGEQYF,TGTGCCAGCAGTGAGACGGGAGTGGGCGAGCAGTACTTC,TRBJ2-7,TRBV2,.,13,.
CASRPGTGLYGYTF,TGTGCCAGCAGGCCCGGGACAGGACTTTATGGCTACACCTTC,TRBJ1-2,TRBV5-6,.,14,TRBD1
CAMLVASGELFF,TGTGCCATGCTAGTGGCCAGCGGGGAGCTGTTTTTT,TRBJ2-2,TRBV10-3,.,12,.
CASRGGTGWDYEQYF,TGTGCCAGCAGGGGAGGGACAGGGTGGGACTACGAGCAGTACTTC,TRBJ2-7,TRBV27,.,15,TRBD1
CASSLSRPDTQYF,TGTGCCAGCAGTTTATCGAGGCCAGATACGCAGTATTTT,TRBJ2-3,TRBV27,.,13,.
CASSLLGTLNTGELFF,TGTGCCAGCAGTTTATTAGGGACATTAAACACCGGGGAGCTGTTTTTT,TRBJ2-2,TRBV27,.,16,.
CASSPFGTNTGELFF,TGTGCCAGCAGCCCCTTCGGGACGAACACCGGGGAGCTGTTTTTT,TRBJ2-2,TRBV7-2,.,15,.
CASSGGQGTTNEQFF,TGCGCCAGCAGCGGCGGACAGGGCACTACCAATGAGCAGTTCTTC,TRBJ2-1,TRBV5-1,.,15,TRBD1
CASITGRGYGYTF,TGTGCCTCGATTACAGGGAGGGGTTATGGCTACACCTTC,TRBJ1-2,TRBV30,few,13,.
CASSLGGGLANTEAFF,TGTGCCAGCAGCTTAGGGGGCGGGTTAGCGAACACTGAAGCTTTCTTT,TRBJ1-1,TRBV7-1,.,16,TRBD1
CASSLGVGGLETQYF,TGTGCCAGCAGTTTAGGAGTAGGGGGTTTGGAGACCCAGTACTTC,TRBJ2-5,TRBV27,once,15,.
CASSETSGRPDTQYF,TGTGCCAGCAGTGAAACTAGCGGGAGACCAGATACGCAGTATTTT,TRBJ2-3,TRBV2,.,15,TRBD2
CASSAGQGVYNEQFF,TGTGCCAGCAGCGCAGGACAGGGCGTCTACAATGAGCAGTTCTTC,TRBJ2-1,TRBV9,.,15,TRBD1
CASSLGVRNYGYTF,TGCGCCAGCAGCCTAGGGGTAAGGAACTATGGCTACACCTTC,TRBJ1-2,TRBV5-1,.,14,.
CASSEQGIIVDEQYF,TGTGCCAGCAGCGAACAGGGCATAATCGTCGACGAGCAGTACTTC,TRBJ2-7,TRBV9,.,15,.
CASSLGTSGGGYNEQFF,TGCGCCAGCAGCTTAGGGACTAGCGGGGGGGGTTACAATGAGCAGTTCTTC,TRBJ2-1,TRBV5-1,.,17,TRBD2
CASSYSGSGGNEQFF,TGTGCCAGCAGCTATAGCGGGAGCGGAGGAAATGAGCAGTTCTTC,TRBJ2-1,TRBV9,.,15,TRBD2
CASSTDRAYEQYF,TGTGCCAGCAGCACGGACAGGGCCTACGAGCAGTACTTC,TRBJ2-7,TRBV6-5,once,13,TRBD1
CASSSDRQETQYF,TGTGCCAGCAGCTCGGACAGGCAAGAGACCCAGTACTTC,TRBJ2-5,TRBV7-9,few,13,TRBD1
CASRREGQHEKLFF,TGTGCCAGCAGGAGAGAAGGACAGCATGAAAAACTGTTTTTT,TRBJ1-4,TRBV6-1,.,14,.
CASSQDRVQGDGYTF,TGCGCCAGCAGCCAAGATCGTGTACAGGGGGATGGCTACACCTTC,TRBJ1-2,TRBV4-3,.,15,TRBD1
CASSSTLRDRGNQPQHF,TGTGCCAGCAGCTCGACCCTTCGGGACAGGGGAAATCAGCCCCAGCATTTT,TRBJ1-5,TRBV7-9,.,17,TRBD1
CAISESDRRNSYNEQFF,TGTGCCATCAGTGAGTCGGACAGGAGGAATTCCTACAATGAGCAGTTCTTC,TRBJ2-1,TRBV10-3,.,17,TRBD1